A single sample is the source of the 8 T cell receptor beta chains below, sequenced in a study of response to subunit inactivated influenza vaccine. TCRdb re-called the RT-PCR reads with MiXCR, one entry per CDR3 protein. The table records around 790,000 distinct CDR3 sequences, 20% to 25% of them present only once. The sample was PBMCs from blood, taken 5 to 6 days after vaccination. The receptors originated from a man aged 50-60 years who received an inactivated influenza vaccine.

The rearrangement joins TRBV6-1 to TRBJ2-2; D gene uncertain. Germline V gene sequence: CDR1 MNHNS, CDR2 SASEGT. Deletions cut 6 bases from V and 1 base from J, with 9 bases between. This CDR3 spans 14 amino acids. The CDR3 loop is CASRGRVNTGELFF. CDR3 nucleotides: TGTGCCAGCAGGGGAAGGGTGAACACCGGGGAGCTGTTTTTT.

This clonotype was recorded a few times. This chain's CDR3 is CSAPTGLEGYNEQFF. In DNA form, the CDR3 reads TGCAGTGCCCCAACAGGACTAGAGGGTTACAATGAGCAGTTCTTC. The chain has TRBV20-1 and TRBJ2-1, with TRBD2 matching over 7 bases. The CDR3 is made up of 15 amino acids. J lost 4 bases, V lost 6 bases, and 12 bases had no gene match. Per germline, CDR1 DFQATT and CDR2 SNEGSKA (reference sequence).

V and J are TRBV7-2 and TRBJ2-5; D unresolved. Trimming took off 5 bases at V and 5 bases at J, with 21 bases between the two ends. The CDR3 loop spans 16 amino acids. Looked up from germline, CDR1 is SGHTA and CDR2 is FQGNSA. This CDR3 is CASSKSPPVHRETQYF. The CDR3 bases are TGTGCCAGCAGCAAAAGCCCGCCGGTCCATCGCGAGACCCAGTACTTC.

The chain has TRBV7-6 and TRBJ1-1; D remains unclear. This CDR3 region has 13 residues. V was cut by 7 bases and J by 1 base, with 10 bases left in between. Germline loops: CDR1 SGHVS, CDR2 FNYEAQ. The CDR3, as DNA: TGTGCCAGCACGCTGGCACCGAACACTGAAGCTTTCTTT. It specifies CASTLAPNTEAFF.

The table lists this clonotype with a few counts. This sequence joins TRBV29-1 and TRBJ2-1; D may be TRBD2 (6 bases). V shed 1 base and J shed 0 bases, with 13 bases lying between them. The germline V gene encodes CDR1 SQVTM and CDR2 ANQGSEA. The CDR3 is 16 residues long. Here the CDR3 DNA reads TGCAGCGTTGAAGGTCCTAGCGCGGTCTCCTACAATGAGCAGTTCTTC. This codes for CSVEGPSAVSYNEQFF.

This clonotype was observed a few times. The chain couples TRBV5-1 to TRBJ2-7; 11 nucleotides line up with TRBD1. This CDR3 region has 16 residues. CDR1 SGHRS and CDR2 YFSETQ come from the germline V gene. V shed 3 bases and J 3 bases; nucleotides not matched to a gene: 8. The CDR3 loop is CASSYTDRGPYYEQYF. CDR3 coding DNA: TGCGCCAGCAGCTACACGGACAGGGGGCCCTACTACGAGCAGTACTTC.

The CDR3 sequence: CASSLKGRGDSMETQYF. The DNA for the CDR3 is TGCGCCAGCAGCTTGAAAGGCAGGGGAGATAGTATGGAGACCCAGTACTTC. The rearrangement links TRBV5-1 to TRBJ2-5; D may be TRBD1 (6 bases). V was pared by 1 base and J by 5 bases, with 21 bases between. Germline lookup yields CDR1 SGHRS and CDR2 YFSETQ. CDR3 size: 17 residues.

This clonotype was seen repeatedly, ten times or more. This rearrangement joins TRBV20-1 to TRBJ2-5; the match to TRBD2 covers 9 bases. Unmatched junction bases numbered 11, after V lost 4 bases and J lost 5 bases. CDR1 and CDR2 from the germline V gene are DFQATT and SNEGSKA (reference sequence). The CDR3 is made up of 15 amino acids. The CDR3 DNA is TGCAGTGCTACCCAGACTAGCGGAAATAGGGAGACCCAGTACTTC. Its protein product is CSATQTSGNRETQYF.